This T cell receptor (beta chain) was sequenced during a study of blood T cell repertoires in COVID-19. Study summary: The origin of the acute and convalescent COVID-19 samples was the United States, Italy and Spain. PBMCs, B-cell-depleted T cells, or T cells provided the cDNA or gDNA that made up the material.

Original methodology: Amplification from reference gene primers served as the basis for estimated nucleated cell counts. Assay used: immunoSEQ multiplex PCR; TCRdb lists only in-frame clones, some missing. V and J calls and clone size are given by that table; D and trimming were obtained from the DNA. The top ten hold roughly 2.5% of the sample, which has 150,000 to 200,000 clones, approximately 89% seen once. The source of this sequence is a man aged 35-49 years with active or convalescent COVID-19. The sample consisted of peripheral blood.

The CDR3 reads CAIKGSSYEQYF. For the CDR3, the DNA is TGTGCCATCAAGGGGTCCTCCTACGAGCAGTACTTC. The V gene is TRBV10-3, the J gene TRBJ2-7; weak D call: TRBD1 (5 bases). CDR1 and CDR2 from the germline V gene are ENHRY and SYGVKD. The CDR3 sequence is 12 residues long. V dropped 7 bases and J dropped 0 bases, with 7 bases sitting between them.